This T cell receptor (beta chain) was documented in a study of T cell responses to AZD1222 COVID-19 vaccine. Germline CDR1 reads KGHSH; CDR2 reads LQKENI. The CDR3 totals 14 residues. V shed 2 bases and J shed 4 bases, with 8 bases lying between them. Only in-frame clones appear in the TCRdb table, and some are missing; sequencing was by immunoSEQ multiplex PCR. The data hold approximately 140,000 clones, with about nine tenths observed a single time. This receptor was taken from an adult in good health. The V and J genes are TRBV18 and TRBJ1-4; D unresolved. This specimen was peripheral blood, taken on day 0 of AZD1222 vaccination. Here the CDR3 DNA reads TGTGCCAGCTCACCAACGAGGGTTAATGAAAAACTGTTTTTT. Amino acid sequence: CASSPTRVNEKLFF.